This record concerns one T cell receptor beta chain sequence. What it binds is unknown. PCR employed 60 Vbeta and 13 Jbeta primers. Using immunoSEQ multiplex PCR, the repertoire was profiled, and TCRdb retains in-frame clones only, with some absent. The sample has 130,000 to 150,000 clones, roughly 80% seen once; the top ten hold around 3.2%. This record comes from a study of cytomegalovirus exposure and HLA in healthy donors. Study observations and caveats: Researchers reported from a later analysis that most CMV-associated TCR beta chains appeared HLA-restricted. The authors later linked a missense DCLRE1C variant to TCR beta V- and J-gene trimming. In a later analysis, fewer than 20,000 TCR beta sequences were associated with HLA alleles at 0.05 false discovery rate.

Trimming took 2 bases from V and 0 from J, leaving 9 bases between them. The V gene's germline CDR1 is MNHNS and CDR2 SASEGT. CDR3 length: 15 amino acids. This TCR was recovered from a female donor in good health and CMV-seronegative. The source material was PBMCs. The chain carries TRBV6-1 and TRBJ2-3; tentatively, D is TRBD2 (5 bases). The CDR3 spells CASSESPGSTDTQYF. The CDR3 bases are TGTGCCAGCAGTGAATCGCCGGGGAGCACAGATACGCAGTATTTT.